The 12 T cell receptor beta chains in this list originate from one sample, sequenced in a study of shared clonotypes between healthy human individuals. Libraries were prepared by immunoSEQ multiplex PCR; TCRdb keeps only in-frame clonotypes and omits some of them. The data hold under 1,900,000 clones, with 98% to 99% observed a single time. Sequences were obtained from naive CD4+ T cells sorted from blood. The subset denotes: CD45RA+ positively selected. The receptors originated from a man aged 25 to 40 in good health.

As for this clone: This CDR3 is also generated by other DNA sequences in the sample. The chain couples TRBV10-1 to TRBJ2-3, with 11 bases that match TRBD2. Germline-derived CDR1 and CDR2 are WNHNN and SYGVQD (reference sequence). Unmatched junction bases numbered 4, after V lost 6 bases and J lost 2 bases. This CDR3 spans 15 amino acids. The CDR3 sequence: CASSGLAGLTDTQYF. The CDR3 DNA reads as TGCGCCAGCAGCGGACTAGCGGGCCTCACAGATACGCAGTATTTT.

This chain connects TRBV11-3 to TRBJ2-5, with 10 bases identical to TRBD2. The CDR3 loop spans 18 amino acids. Germline trimming cut 4 bases from V and 2 bases from J; bases unmatched to any gene: 13. The V gene's germline CDR1 is SGHNT and CDR2 YENEEA. This chain's CDR3 is CASSSTHLGLAQQETQYF. CDR3 in DNA: TGTGCCAGCAGCTCTACACACCTGGGACTAGCGCAACAAGAGACCCAGTACTTC.

The rearrangement joins TRBV5-1 to TRBJ1-1; no definite D call. The germline V gene encodes CDR1 SGHRS and CDR2 YFSETQ. This CDR3 comprises 17 residues. Trimming removed 0 bases from V and 0 bases from J, with 15 bases in between. The chain's CDR3 is CASSLDGRLFMNTEAFF. The CDR3, as DNA: TGCGCCAGCAGCTTGGACGGCAGACTATTCATGAACACTGAAGCTTTCTTT.

The rearrangement links TRBV30 to TRBJ1-5; a possible D gene is TRBD1 (6 bases). Per germline, CDR1 GTSNPN and CDR2 SVGIG (reference sequence). Trimming shortened V by 2 bases and J by 3 bases, and 14 bases separated the two germline ends. The CDR3 runs to 15 residues. CDR3 residues: CAWSPTRQVNQPQHF. DNA for the CDR3: TGTGCCTGGAGTCCAACTCGACAGGTCAATCAGCCCCAGCATTTT.

This rearrangement joins TRBV15 to TRBJ2-7, with 9 nucleotides matching TRBD2. This CDR3 comprises 15 residues. CDR1 and CDR2 from the germline V gene are LNHNV and YYDKDF (reference sequence). Trimming at V came to 3 bases and at J to 5 bases, leaving 8 bases not matched to a gene. As DNA, the CDR3 is TGTGCCACCAGCAGGGGACTAGCTAGCGAAAACGAGCAGTACTTC. Its protein is CATSRGLASENEQYF.

The chain uses TRBV11-2 and TRBJ2-1; 8 nucleotides agree with TRBD2. The germline CDR1 and CDR2 sequences are SGHAT and FQNNGV. After removal of 6 bases from V and 10 bases from J, the junction contained 8 bases not matched to a gene. The CDR3 has 13 amino acids. The CDR3 protein is CASRQRGGNEQFF. In DNA, the CDR3 is TGTGCCAGCAGACAACGGGGGGGGAACGAGCAGTTCTTC.

This rearrangement joins TRBV28 to TRBJ2-2; no firm D call. This CDR3 spans 16 amino acids. Trimming cost V 5 bases and J 5 bases, with 18 bases left between them. Germline lookup yields CDR1 MDHEN and CDR2 SYDVKM. CDR3 residues: CASSTPRQSPTGELFF. CDR3 nucleotides: TGTGCCAGCAGTACACCCCGTCAGTCTCCGACCGGGGAGCTGTTTTTT.

CDR3 DNA sequence: TGTGCCAGTAGTGTTCCGGGACAGGGGTTGGTTGGCTATGGCTACACCTTC. Its translation is CASSVPGQGLVGYGYTF. V and J are TRBV19 and TRBJ1-2, with TRBD1 matching over 10 bases. The V and J ends lost 5 bases and 4 bases, in that order; junction bases with no gene match: 13. CDR3 length equals 17 residues. Germline V gene lookup returns CDR1 LNHDA and CDR2 SQIVND (reference sequence).

The J gene is TRBJ2-1, the V gene TRBV18; 8 bases fit TRBD2. V lost 1 base and J lost 4; bases outside the gene matches: 6. Germline V gives CDR1 KGHSH, CDR2 LQKENI. This CDR3 has 16 residues. The CDR3 nucleotides are TGTGCCAGCTCACCACGGTTTGCGGGAGGTTACAATGAGCAGTTCTTC. This gives the protein CASSPRFAGGYNEQFF.

This chain connects TRBV9 to TRBJ2-7; D is unresolved. Germline V gives CDR1 SGDLS, CDR2 YYNGEE. This CDR3 is built from 15 residues. The V end was cut by 0 bases, the J end by 3 bases, with 13 bases between. DNA of the CDR3: TGTGCCAGCAGCGTAGGAGACGCCCGCCTCTACGAGCAGTACTTC. Its protein is CASSVGDARLYEQYF.

This chain connects TRBV7-2 to TRBJ2-1, with a weak D call TRBD1 (6 bases). The CDR3 covers 15 residues. V lost 5 bases, J lost 5 bases, and 16 bases lay in between. CDR1 and CDR2 from the germline V gene are SGHTA and FQGNSA. CDR3 loop: CASSPRHRVHNEQFF. In DNA form, the CDR3 reads TGTGCCAGCAGCCCGAGACACAGGGTCCACAATGAGCAGTTCTTC.

This clone was picked up one time. V gene TRBV11-3 combines with J gene TRBJ2-7; unclear D gene. This CDR3 is built from 15 residues. V was trimmed by 2 bases and J by 2 bases, leaving 13 bases between them. CDR1 SGHNT and CDR2 YENEEA come from the germline V gene. The CDR3 here is CASSLSPKRPYEQYF. CDR3 bases: TGTGCCAGCAGCTTATCCCCCAAGCGCCCCTACGAGCAGTACTTC.